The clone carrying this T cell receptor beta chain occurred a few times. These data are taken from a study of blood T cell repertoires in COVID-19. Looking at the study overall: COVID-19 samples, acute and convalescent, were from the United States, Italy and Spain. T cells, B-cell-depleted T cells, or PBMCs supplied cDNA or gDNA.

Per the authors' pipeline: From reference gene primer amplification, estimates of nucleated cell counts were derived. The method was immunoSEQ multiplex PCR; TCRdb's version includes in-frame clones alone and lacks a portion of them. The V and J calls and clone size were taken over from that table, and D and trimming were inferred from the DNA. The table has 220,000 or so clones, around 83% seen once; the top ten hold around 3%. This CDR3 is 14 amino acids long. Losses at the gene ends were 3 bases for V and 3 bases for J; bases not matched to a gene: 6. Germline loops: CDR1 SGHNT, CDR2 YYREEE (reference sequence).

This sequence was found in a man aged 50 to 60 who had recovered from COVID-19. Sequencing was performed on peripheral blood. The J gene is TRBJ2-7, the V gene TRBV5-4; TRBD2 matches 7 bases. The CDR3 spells CASSSTGTNYEQYF. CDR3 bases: TGTGCCAGCAGCTCCACCGGGACTAACTACGAGCAGTACTTC. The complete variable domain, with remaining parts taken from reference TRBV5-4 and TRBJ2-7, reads ETGVTQSPTHLIKTRGQQVTLRCSSQSGHNTVSWYQQALGQGPQFIFQYYREEENGRGNFPPRFSGLQFPNYSSELNVNALELDDSALYLCASSSTGTNYEQYFGPGTRLTVT.